This TCR beta chain was sequenced during a study of T cell responses to AZD1222 COVID-19 vaccine. This table comes from immunoSEQ multiplex PCR, and its TCRdb copy is limited to in-frame clones, with some not included. The table includes 100,000 to 110,000 clones, roughly 91% detected once. Deletions cut 6 bases from V and 2 bases from J, with 10 bases between. The CDR3 length is 13 residues. Germline CDR1 MDHEN, CDR2 SYDVKM. The sequence was collected from an adult in good health. The chain couples TRBV28 to TRBJ1-2, with a possible D match to TRBD1 (5 bases). Here the sequenced sample was peripheral blood, taken on day 0 of AZD1222 vaccination. The CDR3, as DNA: TGTGCCAGCAGATTAGGGGAAAACTATGGCTACACCTTC. Translating gives CASRLGENYGYTF.